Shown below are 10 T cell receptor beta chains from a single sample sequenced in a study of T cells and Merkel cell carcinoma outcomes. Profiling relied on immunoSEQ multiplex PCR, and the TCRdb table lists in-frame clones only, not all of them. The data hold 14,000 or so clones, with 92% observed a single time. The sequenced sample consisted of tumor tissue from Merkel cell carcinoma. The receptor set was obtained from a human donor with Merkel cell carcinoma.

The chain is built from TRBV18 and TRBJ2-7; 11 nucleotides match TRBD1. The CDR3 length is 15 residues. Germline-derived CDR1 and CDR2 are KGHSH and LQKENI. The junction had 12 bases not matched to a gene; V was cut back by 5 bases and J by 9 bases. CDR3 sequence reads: CASSFGQGATMGQYF. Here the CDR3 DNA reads TGTGCCAGCTCATTCGGACAGGGGGCGACTATGGGGCAGTACTTC.

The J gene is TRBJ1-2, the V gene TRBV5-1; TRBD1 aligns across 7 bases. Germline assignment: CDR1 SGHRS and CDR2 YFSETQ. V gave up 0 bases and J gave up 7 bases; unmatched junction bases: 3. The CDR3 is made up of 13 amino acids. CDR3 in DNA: TGCGCCAGCAGCTTGGGGACAGGTCTTGGCTACACCTTC. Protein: CASSLGTGLGYTF. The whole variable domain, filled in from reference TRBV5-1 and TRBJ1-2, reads KAGVTQTPRYLIKTRGQQVTLSCSPISGHRSVSWYQQTPGQGLQFLFEYFSETQRNKGNFPGRFSGRQFSNSRSEMNVSTLELGDSALYLCASSLGTGLGYTFGSGTRLTVV.

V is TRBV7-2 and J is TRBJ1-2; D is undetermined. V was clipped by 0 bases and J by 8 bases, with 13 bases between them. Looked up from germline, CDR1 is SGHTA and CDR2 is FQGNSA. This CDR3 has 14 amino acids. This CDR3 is CASSLAWAEEGYTF. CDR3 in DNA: TGTGCCAGCAGCTTAGCTTGGGCAGAGGAGGGCTACACCTTC.

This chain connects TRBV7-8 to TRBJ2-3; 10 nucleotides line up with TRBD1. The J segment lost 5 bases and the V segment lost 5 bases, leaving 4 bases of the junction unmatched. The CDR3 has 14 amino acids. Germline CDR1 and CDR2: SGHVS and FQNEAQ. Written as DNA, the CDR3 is TGTGCCAGCAGCGACAGGGGGCGCGTAGATACGCAGTATTTT. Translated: CASSDRGRVDTQYF. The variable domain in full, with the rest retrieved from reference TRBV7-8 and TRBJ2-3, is GAGVSQSPRYKVAKRGQDVALRCDPISGHVSLFWYQQALGQGPEFLTYFQNEAQLDKSGLPSDRFFAERPEGSVSTLKIQRTQQEDSAVYLCASSDRGRVDTQYFGPGTRLTVL.

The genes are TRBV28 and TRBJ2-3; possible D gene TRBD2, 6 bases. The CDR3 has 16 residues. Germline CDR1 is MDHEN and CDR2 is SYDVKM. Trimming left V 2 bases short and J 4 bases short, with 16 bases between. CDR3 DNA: TGTGCCAGCAGTTTAATGAGCGGGCGTTTCTCAGATACGCAGTATTTT. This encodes CASSLMSGRFSDTQYF.

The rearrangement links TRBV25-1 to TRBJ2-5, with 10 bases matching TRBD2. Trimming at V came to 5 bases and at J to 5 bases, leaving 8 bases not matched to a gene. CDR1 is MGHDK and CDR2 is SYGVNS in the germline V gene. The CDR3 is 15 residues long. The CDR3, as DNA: TGTGCCAGCAGTCAGGCTAGCGGGAGTGGTGAGACCCAGTACTTC. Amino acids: CASSQASGSGETQYF.

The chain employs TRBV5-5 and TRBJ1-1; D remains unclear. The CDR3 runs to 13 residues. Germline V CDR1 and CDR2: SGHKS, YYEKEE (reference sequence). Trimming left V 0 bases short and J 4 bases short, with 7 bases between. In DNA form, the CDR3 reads TGTGCCAGCAGCTTGGCTCCCGGCACTGAAGCTTTCTTT. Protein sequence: CASSLAPGTEAFF.

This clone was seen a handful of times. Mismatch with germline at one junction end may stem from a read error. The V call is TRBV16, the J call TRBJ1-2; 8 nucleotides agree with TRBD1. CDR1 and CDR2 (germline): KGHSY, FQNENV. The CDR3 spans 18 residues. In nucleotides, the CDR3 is TGTGCCAGCAGCCAAACTATTCAGACAGGGGTTAATTCGAGAGGCTACACTTTC. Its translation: CASSQTIQTGVNSRGYTF.

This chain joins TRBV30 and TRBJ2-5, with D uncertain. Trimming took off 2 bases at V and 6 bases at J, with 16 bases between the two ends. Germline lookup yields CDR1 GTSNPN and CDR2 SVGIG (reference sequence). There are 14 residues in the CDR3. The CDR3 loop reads CAWSRLPTEKTQYF. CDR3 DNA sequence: TGTGCCTGGAGTCGGTTACCTACGGAGAAGACCCAGTACTTC.

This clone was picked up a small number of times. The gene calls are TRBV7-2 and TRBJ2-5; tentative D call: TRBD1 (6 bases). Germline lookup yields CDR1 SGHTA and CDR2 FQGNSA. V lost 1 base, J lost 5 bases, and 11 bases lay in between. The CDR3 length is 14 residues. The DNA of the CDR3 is TGTGCCAGCAGCTTAGGGCCTACAGGGGAGACCCAGTACTTC. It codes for CASSLGPTGETQYF.